This section outlines one TCR beta chain sequence together with its context. Its cognate antigen is unknown. This entry is derived from a study of cytomegalovirus exposure and HLA in healthy donors. For the study at large: The approximately 120 validation repertoires matched the roughly 650 first-cohort repertoires in platform, a later analysis reported. Study-wide findings and caveats: Confirmation was obtained in vitro that a few CMV-associated chains are specific for CMV antigens. The investigators catalogued 150 to 200 TCR beta chains as cytomegalovirus-associated.

TCRdb keeps only in-frame clones here, not all; method: immunoSEQ multiplex PCR. The sample shows some 250,000 clones, roughly 91% of them seen only once. V lost 1 base and J lost 5; bases outside the gene matches: 11. Germline V gives CDR1 MGHRA, CDR2 YSYEKL. This CDR3 spans 17 amino acids. A roughly 120-subject validation cohort, separate from the roughly 670-subject first cohort, supplied the donors. This clonotype was sampled from a woman aged 25 to 39 in good health and CMV-seronegative. V usage is TRBV4-1 and J usage is TRBJ2-5, with TRBD2 matching 9 bases. The sample consisted of PBMCs. CDR3 sequence reads: CASSQGLAGGPLETQYF. In DNA, the CDR3 is TGCGCCAGCAGCCAAGGTCTGGCGGGAGGGCCTCTCGAGACCCAGTACTTC.